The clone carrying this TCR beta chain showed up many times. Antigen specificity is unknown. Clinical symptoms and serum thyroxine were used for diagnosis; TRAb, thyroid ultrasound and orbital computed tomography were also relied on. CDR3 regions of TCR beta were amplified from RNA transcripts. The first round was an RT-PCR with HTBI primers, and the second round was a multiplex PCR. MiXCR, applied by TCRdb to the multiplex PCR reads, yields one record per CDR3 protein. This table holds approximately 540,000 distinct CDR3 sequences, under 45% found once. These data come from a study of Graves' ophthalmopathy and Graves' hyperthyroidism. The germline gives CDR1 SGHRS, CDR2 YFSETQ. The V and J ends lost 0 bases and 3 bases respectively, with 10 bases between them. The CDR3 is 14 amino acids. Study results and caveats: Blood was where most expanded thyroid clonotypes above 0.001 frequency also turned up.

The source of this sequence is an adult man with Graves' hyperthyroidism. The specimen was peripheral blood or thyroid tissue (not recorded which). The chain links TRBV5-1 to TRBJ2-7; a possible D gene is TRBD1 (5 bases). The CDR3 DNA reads TGCGCCAGCAGCTTGGGACAGTCTAACTACGAGCAGTACTTC. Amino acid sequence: CASSLGQSNYEQYF.